The 31 T cell receptor beta chains presented below share a single source sample, sequenced in a study of STAT3 mutations in large granular lymphocyte leukemia. Overall study results and limits: In T-cell large granular lymphocyte leukemia, about half of patients showed multiple immunodominant subclonotypes.

Their target antigens are unknown. Clones were sequenced by immunoSEQ multiplex PCR, and TCRdb holds only the in-frame ones, with some missing. The data hold roughly 6,600 clones, with roughly 50% observed a single time. The sequencing sample was made of peripheral blood mononuclear cells. Receptor source: a boy younger than 18 with T-cell large granular lymphocyte leukemia. Some clones in this sample may be carry-over from other donors' samples.

The chain uses TRBV6-6 and TRBJ1-1, with D perhaps matching TRBD1 (6 bases). Trimming took 7 bases from V and 3 from J, leaving 9 bases between them. From germline, CDR1 is MNHNY and CDR2 SVGAGI (reference sequence). This CDR3 has 12 amino acids. The CDR3 nucleotides are TGTGCCAGCATAGGGGGGTACACTGAAGCTTTCTTT. It codes for CASIGGYTEAFF.

The rearrangement links TRBV29-1 to TRBJ2-3, with D tentatively TRBD1 or TRBD2 (5 bases each). CDR1 and CDR2 from the germline V gene are SQVTM and ANQGSEA. V was shortened by 6 bases and J by 3 bases, with 10 bases between the two germline ends. CDR3 length: 12 amino acids. The CDR3 bases are TGCAGCGTCGACGGGGCAACAGATACGCAGTATTTT. It translates to CSVDGATDTQYF.

This clone was observed a few times. The gene calls are TRBV20-1 and TRBJ2-1; 8 bases are a match to TRBD2. J lost 7 bases, V lost 4 bases, and 0 bases had no gene match. CDR1 and CDR2 (germline): DFQATT, SNEGSKA (reference sequence). The CDR3 is made up of 11 amino acids. The DNA of the CDR3 is TGCAGTGCTACTAGCGGGAATGAGCAGTTCTTC. Protein product: CSATSGNEQFF.

The chain is built from TRBV2 and TRBJ1-1, with D maybe TRBD1 (6 bases). The length of the CDR3 is 13 residues. The germline V gene has CDR1 SNHLY and CDR2 FYNNEI. V was trimmed by 2 bases and J by 11 bases, leaving 15 bases between them. The CDR3 is CASSELMGAWAFF. The CDR3 DNA is TGTGCCAGCAGTGAACTTATGGGGGCGTGGGCTTTCTTT. The entire variable domain, with the rest obtained from reference TRBV2 and TRBJ1-1, is as follows: EPEVTQTPSHQVTQMGQEVILRCVPISNHLYFYWYRQILGQKVEFLVSFYNNEISEKSEIFDDQFSVERPDGSNFTLKIRSTKLEDSAMYFCASSELMGAWAFFGQGTRLTVV.

J is TRBJ1-5 and V is TRBV5-6; D gene unclear. Germline V gene lookup returns CDR1 SGHDT and CDR2 YYEEEE. The CDR3 length is 12 residues. V gave up 1 base and J gave up 6 bases, with 5 bases separating them. CDR3 sequence (DNA): TGTGCCAGCAGCTTGCGAGCTCAGCCCCAGCATTTT. Encoded protein: CASSLRAQPQHF.

There are a few counts of this clone. The rearrangement links TRBV7-9 to TRBJ2-1; 9 nucleotides align to TRBD1. The V segment lost 6 bases and the J segment 8 bases; nucleotides outside the gene matches: 11. Germline assignment: CDR1 SEHNR and CDR2 FQNEAQ (reference sequence). CDR3 size: 15 residues. In DNA form, the CDR3 reads TGTGCCAGCAGATACCCCCAGGACAGGGGACATGAGCAGTTCTTC. This encodes CASRYPQDRGHEQFF.

The chain employs TRBV5-1 and TRBJ2-5, with D tentatively TRBD1 (6 bases). V was pared by 4 bases and J by 4 bases, with 20 bases between. Germline V gene data show CDR1 as SGHRS and CDR2 as YFSETQ. The CDR3 spans 16 residues. The CDR3 bases are TGCGCCAGCAGCCTCCACCCTAGGCAGGGGCTAGAGACCCAGTACTTC. Protein product: CASSLHPRQGLETQYF.

The V and J genes are TRBV6-5 and TRBJ1-6; no reliable D call. CDR1 and CDR2 from the germline V gene are MNHEY and SVGAGI. CDR3 length equals 13 residues. With 2 bases removed from V and 8 bases from J, the gap between germline ends came to 7 bases. The CDR3 sequence: CASSYGVYSPLHF. The CDR3 region has the DNA TGTGCCAGCAGTTACGGGGTTTATTCACCCCTCCACTTT.

V is TRBV18 and J is TRBJ1-1, with unresolved D. This CDR3 spans 14 amino acids. V gave up 2 bases and J gave up 4 bases, with 11 bases separating them. CDR1 and CDR2 from the germline V gene are KGHSH and LQKENI. CDR3 nucleotides: TGTGCCAGCTCACCAGGAAGTAGTGGCACTGAAGCTTTCTTT. This gives the protein CASSPGSSGTEAFF.

This chain links TRBV6-6 with TRBJ1-5; D gene uncertain. Germline values: CDR1 MNHNY, CDR2 SVGAGI (reference sequence). The CDR3 sequence is 11 residues long. V was cut by 6 bases and J by 6 bases, with 6 bases left in between. The CDR3 loop reads CASSGSQPQHF. The CDR3 DNA is TGTGCCAGCAGCGGGAGTCAGCCCCAGCATTTT.

The CDR3 region has the DNA TGTGCCAGCACCAAACCGTGGATCTGGGGTAGGGAAGAAGAGACCCAGTACTTC. It is translated as CASTKPWIWGREEETQYF. The chain combines TRBV7-9 with TRBJ2-5; D gene unclear. The ends were cut back, 7 bases at V and 3 bases at J, with 27 bases in the middle. The CDR3 extends over 18 amino acids. Germline values: CDR1 SEHNR, CDR2 FQNEAQ (reference sequence). Full variable domain (missing parts from reference TRBV7-9 and TRBJ2-5): DTGVSQNPRHKITKRGQNVTFRCDPISEHNRLYWYRQTLGQGPEFLTYFQNEAQLEKSRLLSDRFSAERPKGSFSTLEIQRTEQGDSAMYLCASTKPWIWGREEETQYFGPGTRLLVL.

The rearrangement links TRBV13 to TRBJ2-7; D call uncertain. This CDR3 contains 14 residues. In germline, CDR1 is PRHDT, CDR2 FYEKMQ (reference sequence). The V and J ends lost 4 bases and 3 bases respectively, with 13 bases between them. This CDR3 is CASSSTLTNYEQYF. Here the CDR3 DNA reads TGTGCCAGCAGCTCGACACTCACTAACTACGAGCAGTACTTC.

This clone has just a few counts. The J gene is TRBJ2-7, the V gene TRBV6-1; D remains unclear. The CDR3 runs 15 residues. The ends were cut back, 1 base at V and 3 bases at J, with 13 bases in the middle. Germline assignment: CDR1 MNHNS and CDR2 SASEGT. The CDR3 sequence is CASSEGTGPFYEQYF. As DNA, the CDR3 is TGTGCCAGCAGTGAAGGGACCGGGCCGTTCTACGAGCAGTACTTC.

V gene TRBV7-9 combines with J gene TRBJ1-1; D gene unclear. CDR1 SEHNR and CDR2 FQNEAQ come from the germline V gene (reference sequence). The CDR3 totals 9 residues. V was shortened by 6 bases and J by 9 bases, with 5 bases between the two germline ends. The CDR3 reads CASRPKAFF. The CDR3 nucleotides are TGTGCCAGCAGGCCCAAAGCTTTCTTT. Together with reference TRBV7-9 and TRBJ1-1, the CDR3 gives the full variable domain: DTGVSQNPRHKITKRGQNVTFRCDPISEHNRLYWYRQTLGQGPEFLTYFQNEAQLEKSRLLSDRFSAERPKGSFSTLEIQRTEQGDSAMYLCASRPKAFFGQGTRLTVV.

The chain carries TRBV18 and TRBJ1-2; D possibly corresponds to TRBD1 (6 bases). CDR1 is KGHSH, CDR2 LQKENI, per germline. With 3 bases removed from V and 4 bases from J, the gap between germline ends came to 9 bases. The CDR3 length is 13 residues. The CDR3 bases are TGTGCCAGCTCACCGGGACAAGTCTATGGCTACACCTTC. Translating gives CASSPGQVYGYTF. Combining the CDR3 with reference TRBV18 and TRBJ1-2 gives the whole variable domain NAGVMQNPRHLVRRRGQEARLRCSPMKGHSHVYWYRQLPEEGLKFMVYLQKENIIDESGMPKERFSAEFPKEGPSILRIQQVVRGDSAAYFCASSPGQVYGYTFGSGTRLTVV.

The chain carries TRBV6-5 and TRBJ2-7; D is perhaps TRBD2 (5 bases). The germline gives CDR1 MNHEY, CDR2 SVGAGI. Trimming cost V 2 bases and J 5 bases, with 16 bases left between them. This CDR3 is built from 15 residues. In DNA form, the CDR3 reads TGTGCCAGCAGTTACGGGAGCCCTGGACTGGACGAGCAGTACTTC. Residues: CASSYGSPGLDEQYF.

This clone showed up just once. The chain employs TRBV5-1 and TRBJ2-5, with 8 nucleotides matching TRBD1. Germline-derived CDR1 and CDR2 are SGHRS and YFSETQ. The V segment lost 5 bases and the J segment 4 bases; nucleotides outside the gene matches: 7. This CDR3 region has 14 residues. The CDR3 loop is CASSGRGLGETQYF. CDR3 coding DNA: TGCGCCAGCAGTGGCAGGGGGCTCGGAGAGACCCAGTACTTC.

In this sample, this clone turned up a few times. V is TRBV5-1 and J is TRBJ2-7, with a weak D call TRBD1 (5 bases). This CDR3 has 12 amino acids. Germline CDR1 reads SGHRS; CDR2 reads YFSETQ. V shed 1 base and J shed 4 bases, with 6 bases lying between them. The DNA for the CDR3 is TGCGCCAGCAGCTTGCAGGGTTACGAGCAGTACTTC. Translation: CASSLQGYEQYF.

This rearrangement joins TRBV18 to TRBJ2-7; 7 positions match TRBD1. The length of the CDR3 is 17 residues. Germline assignment: CDR1 KGHSH and CDR2 LQKENI. V was pared by 2 bases and J by 1 base, with 11 bases of the junction left unmatched. CDR3 sequence reads: CASSPISMVQGSYEQYF. CDR3 in DNA: TGTGCCAGCTCACCAATCTCTATGGTACAGGGGTCCTACGAGCAGTACTTC. The entire variable domain, with the rest obtained from reference TRBV18 and TRBJ2-7, is as follows: NAGVMQNPRHLVRRRGQEARLRCSPMKGHSHVYWYRQLPEEGLKFMVYLQKENIIDESGMPKERFSAEFPKEGPSILRIQQVVRGDSAAYFCASSPISMVQGSYEQYFGPGTRLTVT.

In its sample, this clone was seen a few times. The chain has TRBV5-6 and TRBJ1-6; the D is unclear. V dropped 4 bases and J dropped 5 bases, with 16 bases sitting between them. Germline V CDR1 and CDR2: SGHDT, YYEEEE. The CDR3 consists of 16 residues. This CDR3 reads CASSLMFGVDNSPLHF. In DNA, the CDR3 is TGTGCCAGCAGCCTGATGTTTGGGGTGGATAATTCACCCCTCCACTTT.

The genes are TRBV30 and TRBJ2-7; the match to TRBD2 covers 11 bases. Per germline, CDR1 GTSNPN and CDR2 SVGIG (reference sequence). V shed 3 bases, J shed 6 bases, and the junction held 10 bases outside the gene matches. The length of the CDR3 is 15 residues. CDR3 region: CAWRMEKLAGAEQYF. The CDR3 bases are TGTGCCTGGAGAATGGAGAAACTAGCGGGAGCCGAGCAGTACTTC. Complete variable domain (other parts from reference TRBV30 and TRBJ2-7): SQTIHQWPATLVQPVGSPLSLECTVEGTSNPNLYWYRQAAGRGLQLLFYSVGIGQISSEVPQNLSASRPQDRQFILSSKKLLLSDSGFYLCAWRMEKLAGAEQYFGPGTRLTVT.

The table lists this clone with a count of one. The CDR3 protein is CAWKASINSPLHF. CDR3 nucleotide sequence: TGTGCCTGGAAGGCCTCCATTAATTCACCCCTCCACTTT. V usage is TRBV30 and J usage is TRBJ1-6, with D unclear. V was shortened by 4 bases and J by 6 bases, with 10 bases between the two germline ends. The CDR3 spans 13 residues. Germline V lookup: CDR1 GTSNPN, CDR2 SVGIG (reference sequence).

This chain links TRBV25-1 with TRBJ1-6; D uncertain. The CDR3 covers 14 residues. CDR1 is MGHDK and CDR2 is SYGVNS in the germline V gene. V shed 1 base and J shed 8 bases, with 9 bases lying between them. The CDR3 region is CASSELADYSPLHF. CDR3 bases: TGTGCCAGCAGTGAATTGGCAGATTATTCACCCCTCCACTTT.

This clone was seen only a few times. The V gene is TRBV27, the J gene TRBJ2-7; 7 positions agree with TRBD1. The CDR3 totals 13 residues. V gave up 1 base and J gave up 6 bases; unmatched junction bases: 3. The germline V gene has CDR1 MNHEY and CDR2 SMNVEV (reference sequence). The CDR3 bases are TGTGCCAGCAGTTTATACGACAGGGCCGAGCAGTACTTC. The encoded protein is CASSLYDRAEQYF.

This clone was seen once. The DNA of the CDR3 is TGCGCCAGCAGCCCCCGATTGCCCCTATCCTACGAGCAGTACTTC. Translated: CASSPRLPLSYEQYF. This chain connects TRBV4-3 to TRBJ2-7; D uncertain. The V end was cut by 4 bases, the J end by 1 base, with 14 bases between. The V gene's germline CDR1 is LGHNA and CDR2 YSLEER. This CDR3 is 15 amino acids long.

CDR3: CASSERQGARKTQYF. CDR3 bases: TGTGCCAGCAGCGAACGGCAGGGGGCAAGGAAGACCCAGTACTTC. The chain carries TRBV7-6 and TRBJ2-5, with 8 nucleotides matching TRBD1. The germline V gene encodes CDR1 SGHVS and CDR2 FNYEAQ. There are 15 residues in the CDR3. Unmatched junction bases numbered 11, after V lost 5 bases and J lost 6 bases.

The chain joins TRBV28 to TRBJ1-2, with TRBD1 matching 9 bases. Germline CDR1 and CDR2: MDHEN and SYDVKM. The CDR3 loop spans 12 amino acids. Germline trimming cut 6 bases from V and 8 bases from J; bases unmatched to any gene: 4. This CDR3 is CASRTTGGGYTF. CDR3 nucleotides: TGTGCCAGCAGGACAACAGGGGGCGGCTACACCTTC.

The rearrangement links TRBV28 to TRBJ1-6; 7 positions agree with TRBD1. Unmatched junction bases numbered 11, after V lost 6 bases and J lost 9 bases. This CDR3 has 15 residues. Germline loops: CDR1 MDHEN, CDR2 SYDVKM. Written as DNA, the CDR3 is TGTGCCAGCAGACCGTCGACAGGGAGAGGTTCACCCCTCCACTTT. Protein: CASRPSTGRGSPLHF.

The V gene is TRBV4-1, the J gene TRBJ2-1, with D possibly being TRBD2 (5 bases). This CDR3 spans 15 amino acids. Deletions cut 0 bases from V and 4 bases from J, with 10 bases between. The V gene's germline CDR1 is MGHRA and CDR2 YSYEKL. The CDR3 sequence is CASSQEILAYNEQFF. The CDR3 nucleotides are TGCGCCAGCAGCCAAGAGATTCTAGCTTACAATGAGCAGTTCTTC.

The gene calls are TRBV13 and TRBJ2-3; 8 positions agree with TRBD1. Germline CDR1 reads PRHDT; CDR2 reads FYEKMQ (reference sequence). The CDR3 extends over 15 amino acids. V dropped 3 bases and J dropped 2; count of bases not matched to a gene: 4. The CDR3 region has the DNA TGTGCCAGCAGCTTCGGGACAGGAAACACAGATACGCAGTATTTT. This translates into CASSFGTGNTDTQYF. The variable domain in full, completed from reference TRBV13 and TRBJ2-3, reads AAGVIQSPRHLIKEKRETATLKCYPIPRHDTVYWYQQGPGQDPQFLISFYEKMQSDKGSIPDRFSAQQFSDYHSELNMSSLELGDSALYFCASSFGTGNTDTQYFGPGTRLTVL.

CDR3 in amino acids: CATSLPPPRLAQETQYF. In DNA, the CDR3 is TGTGCCACCAGCTTACCGCCACCCCGACTAGCGCAAGAGACCCAGTACTTC. The genes are TRBV15 and TRBJ2-5; 8 bases match TRBD2. V trimming: 5 bases; J trimming: 2 bases; junction bases outside the gene matches: 13. Germline V lookup: CDR1 LNHNV, CDR2 YYDKDF (reference sequence). CDR3 length: 17 amino acids.